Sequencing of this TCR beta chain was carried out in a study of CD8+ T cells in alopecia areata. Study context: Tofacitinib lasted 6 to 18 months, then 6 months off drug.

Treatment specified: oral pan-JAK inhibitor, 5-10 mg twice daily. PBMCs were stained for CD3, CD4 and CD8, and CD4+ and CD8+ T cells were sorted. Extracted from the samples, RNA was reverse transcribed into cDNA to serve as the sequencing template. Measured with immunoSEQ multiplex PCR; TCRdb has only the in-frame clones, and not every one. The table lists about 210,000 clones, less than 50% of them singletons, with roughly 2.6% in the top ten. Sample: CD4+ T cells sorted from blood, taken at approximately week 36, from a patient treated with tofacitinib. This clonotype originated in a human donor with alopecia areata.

The CDR3 region has the DNA TGCGCCAGCAGCTTGGGGGACAGAGCCTCTGGAAACACCATATATTTT. Its protein is CASSLGDRASGNTIYF. The rearrangement joins TRBV5-1 to TRBJ1-3, with TRBD1 identical over 7 bases. Germline trimming cut 0 bases from V and 0 bases from J; bases unmatched to any gene: 3. In germline, CDR1 is SGHRS, CDR2 YFSETQ. CDR3 size: 16 residues.